This TCR beta chain was sequenced in a study of radiotherapy plus CTLA-4 blockade in lung cancer. Study context: Objective response was observed in more than 15% of patients, and disease control in approximately 30%.

CDR3 length: 15 residues. Germline V gene data show CDR1 as SQVTM and CDR2 as ANQGSEA. V shed 1 base, J shed 5 bases, and the junction held 6 bases outside the gene matches. CTLA-4 blockade with ipilimumab, together with focal radiation, was given to patients with chemo-refractory metastatic non-small-cell lung cancer. Notes on this clone: Its antigen is not identified.

This table comes from immunoSEQ multiplex PCR, and its TCRdb copy is limited to in-frame clones, with some not included. Here the sample spans approximately 52,000 clones, 77% being singletons. Study-wide findings and caveats: Once radiotherapy plus ipilimumab had been given, TCR clones derived from tumor expanded in blood. Reported findings show early blood T cell clone dynamics, with interferon-beta, best predicted response.

V is TRBV29-1 and J is TRBJ2-1; 9 bases map to TRBD2. The specimen was peripheral blood, collected from a patient treated with radiotherapy plus ipilimumab. This clonotype originated in a human donor with non-small cell lung cancer whose response to radiotherapy plus ipilimumab could not be evaluated. The CDR3 sequence is CSVEGSERGDNEQFF. For the CDR3, the DNA is TGCAGCGTTGAAGGGTCGGAGCGGGGGGACAATGAGCAGTTCTTC.